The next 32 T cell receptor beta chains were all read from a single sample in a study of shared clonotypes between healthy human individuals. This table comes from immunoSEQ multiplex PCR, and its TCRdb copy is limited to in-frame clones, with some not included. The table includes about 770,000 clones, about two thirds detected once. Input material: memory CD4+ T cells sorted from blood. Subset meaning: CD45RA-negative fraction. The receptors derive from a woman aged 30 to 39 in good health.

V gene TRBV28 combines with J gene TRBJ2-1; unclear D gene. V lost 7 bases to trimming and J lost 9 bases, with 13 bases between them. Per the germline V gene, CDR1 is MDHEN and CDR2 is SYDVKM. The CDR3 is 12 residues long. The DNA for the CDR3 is TGTGCCAGCATGACAACACGGCTTGAGCAGTTCTTC. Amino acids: CASMTTRLEQFF.

CDR3 DNA: TGTGCCAGCAGCGTAGGGGACGCCGGAGGGTCGTACAATGAGCAGTTCTTC. As protein: CASSVGDAGGSYNEQFF. The chain combines TRBV9 with TRBJ2-1, with D perhaps matching TRBD2 (6 bases). Germline lookup yields CDR1 SGDLS and CDR2 YYNGEE. The CDR3 runs to 17 residues. V was trimmed by 0 bases and J by 4 bases, leaving 17 bases between them.

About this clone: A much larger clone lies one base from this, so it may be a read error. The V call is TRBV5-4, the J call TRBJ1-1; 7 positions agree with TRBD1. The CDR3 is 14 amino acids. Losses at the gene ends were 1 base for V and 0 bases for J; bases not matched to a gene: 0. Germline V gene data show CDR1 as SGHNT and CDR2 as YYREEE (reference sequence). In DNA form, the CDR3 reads TGTGCCAGCAGCTTGCAGGGGGTGAACACTGAAGCTTTCTTT. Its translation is CASSLQGVNTEAFF.

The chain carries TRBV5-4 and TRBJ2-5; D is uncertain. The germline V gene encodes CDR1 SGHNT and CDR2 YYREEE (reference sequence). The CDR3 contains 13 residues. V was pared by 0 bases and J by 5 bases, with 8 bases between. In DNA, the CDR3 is TGTGCCAGCAGCTTGGAGTCGGATGAGACCCAGTACTTC. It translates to CASSLESDETQYF.

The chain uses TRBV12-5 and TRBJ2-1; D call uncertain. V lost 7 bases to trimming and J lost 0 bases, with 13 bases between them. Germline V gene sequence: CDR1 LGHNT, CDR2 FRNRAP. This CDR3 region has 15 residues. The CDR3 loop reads CASASGLSSYNEQFF. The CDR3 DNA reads TGTGCTAGTGCCTCGGGCCTTAGCTCCTACAATGAGCAGTTCTTC.

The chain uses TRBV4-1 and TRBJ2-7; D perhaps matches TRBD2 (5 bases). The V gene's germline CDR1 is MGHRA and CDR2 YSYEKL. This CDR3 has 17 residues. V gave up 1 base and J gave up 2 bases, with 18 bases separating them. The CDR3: CASSQGAPRRVPYEQYF. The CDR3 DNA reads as TGCGCCAGCAGCCAAGGGGCCCCAAGGCGGGTCCCCTACGAGCAGTACTTC.

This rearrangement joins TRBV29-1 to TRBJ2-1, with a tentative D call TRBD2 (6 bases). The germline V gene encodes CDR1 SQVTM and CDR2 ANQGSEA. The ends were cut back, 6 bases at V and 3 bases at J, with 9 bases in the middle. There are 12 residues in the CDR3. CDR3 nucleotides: TGCAGCGTGCGGGACTTCTACAATGAGCAGTTCTTC. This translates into CSVRDFYNEQFF.

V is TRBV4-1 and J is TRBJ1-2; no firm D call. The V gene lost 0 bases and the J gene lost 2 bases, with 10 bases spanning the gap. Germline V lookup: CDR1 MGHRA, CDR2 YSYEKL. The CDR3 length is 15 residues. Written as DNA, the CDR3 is TGCGCCAGCAGCCAAGATTCGGCCGGGAACTATGGCTACACCTTC. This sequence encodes CASSQDSAGNYGYTF.

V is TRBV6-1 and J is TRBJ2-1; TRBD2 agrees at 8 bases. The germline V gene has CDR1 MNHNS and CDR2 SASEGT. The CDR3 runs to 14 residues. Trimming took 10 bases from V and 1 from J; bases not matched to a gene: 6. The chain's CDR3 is CATIKRESYNEQFF. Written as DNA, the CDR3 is TGTGCCACGATTAAGCGGGAGTCCTACAATGAGCAGTTCTTC.

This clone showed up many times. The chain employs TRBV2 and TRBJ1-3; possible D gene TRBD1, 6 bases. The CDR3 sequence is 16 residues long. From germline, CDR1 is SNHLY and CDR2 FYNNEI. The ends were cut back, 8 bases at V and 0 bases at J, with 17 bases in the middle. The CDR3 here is CASGRLGQNSGNTIYF. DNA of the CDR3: TGTGCCAGCGGACGACTTGGACAGAACTCTGGAAACACCATATATTTT.

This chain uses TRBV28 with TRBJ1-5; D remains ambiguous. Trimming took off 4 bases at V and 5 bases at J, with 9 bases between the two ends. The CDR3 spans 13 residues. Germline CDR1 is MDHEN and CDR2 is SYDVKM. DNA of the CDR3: TGTGCCAGCAGTTCCGGGTTTCATCAGCCCCAGCATTTT. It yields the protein CASSSGFHQPQHF.

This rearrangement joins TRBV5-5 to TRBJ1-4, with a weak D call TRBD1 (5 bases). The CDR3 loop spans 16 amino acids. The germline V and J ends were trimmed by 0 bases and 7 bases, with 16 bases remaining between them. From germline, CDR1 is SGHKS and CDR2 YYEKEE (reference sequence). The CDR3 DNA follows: TGTGCCAGCAGCTTGGGGGCAGGGTTTCTTGCTGAAAAACTGTTTTTT. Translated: CASSLGAGFLAEKLFF. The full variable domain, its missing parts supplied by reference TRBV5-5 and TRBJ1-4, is DAGVTQSPTHLIKTRGQQVTLRCSPISGHKSVSWYQQVLGQGPQFIFQYYEKEERGRGNFPDRFSARQFPNYSSELNVNALLLGDSALYLCASSLGAGFLAEKLFFGSGTQLSVL.

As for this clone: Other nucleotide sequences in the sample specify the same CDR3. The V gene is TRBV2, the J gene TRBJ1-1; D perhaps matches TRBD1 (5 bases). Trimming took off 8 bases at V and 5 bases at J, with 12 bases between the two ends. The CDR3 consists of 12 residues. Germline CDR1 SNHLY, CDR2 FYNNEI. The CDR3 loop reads CASGTGKTEAFF. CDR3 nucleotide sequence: TGTGCCAGCGGAACAGGAAAAACTGAAGCTTTCTTT.

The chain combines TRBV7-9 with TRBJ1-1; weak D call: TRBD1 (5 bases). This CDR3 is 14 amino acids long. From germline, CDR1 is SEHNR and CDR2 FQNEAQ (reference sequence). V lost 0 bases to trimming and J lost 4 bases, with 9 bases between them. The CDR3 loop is CASSLAGESTEAFF. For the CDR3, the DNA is TGTGCCAGCAGCTTAGCAGGGGAGAGCACTGAAGCTTTCTTT.

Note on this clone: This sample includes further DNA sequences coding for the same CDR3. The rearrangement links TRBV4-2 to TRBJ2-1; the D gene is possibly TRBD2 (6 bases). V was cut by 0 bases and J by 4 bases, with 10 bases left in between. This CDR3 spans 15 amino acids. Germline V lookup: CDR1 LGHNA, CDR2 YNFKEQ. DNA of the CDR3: TGTGCCAGCAGCCAAGATGCCGGGACTTACAATGAGCAGTTCTTC. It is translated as CASSQDAGTYNEQFF.

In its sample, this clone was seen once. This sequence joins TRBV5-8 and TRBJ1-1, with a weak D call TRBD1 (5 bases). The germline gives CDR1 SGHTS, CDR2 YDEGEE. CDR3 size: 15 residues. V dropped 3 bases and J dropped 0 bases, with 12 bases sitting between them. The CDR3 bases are TGTGCCAGCAGCTCACGACAGATCATGAACACTGAAGCTTTCTTT. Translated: CASSSRQIMNTEAFF. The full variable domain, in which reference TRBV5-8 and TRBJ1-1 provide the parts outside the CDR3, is EAGVTQSPTHLIKTRGQQATLRCSPISGHTSVYWYQQALGLGLQFLLWYDEGEERNRGNFPPRFSGRQFPNYSSELNVNALELEDSALYLCASSSRQIMNTEAFFGQGTRLTVV.

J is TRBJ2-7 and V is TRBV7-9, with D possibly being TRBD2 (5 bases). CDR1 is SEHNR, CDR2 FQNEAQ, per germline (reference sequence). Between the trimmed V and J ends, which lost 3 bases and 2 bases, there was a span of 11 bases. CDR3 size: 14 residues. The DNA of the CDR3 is TGTGCCAGCAGCTTCGTCAGCGGTACCTACGAGCAGTACTTC. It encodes CASSFVSGTYEQYF.

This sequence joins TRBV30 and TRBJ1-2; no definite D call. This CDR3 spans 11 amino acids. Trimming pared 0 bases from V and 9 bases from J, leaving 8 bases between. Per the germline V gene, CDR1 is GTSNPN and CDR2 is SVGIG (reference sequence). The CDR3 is CAWSVTVRYTF. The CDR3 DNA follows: TGTGCCTGGAGTGTTACTGTACGCTACACCTTC.

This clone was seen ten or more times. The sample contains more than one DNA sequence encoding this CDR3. For the CDR3, the DNA is TGCAGCGTTGAGGGGGCCGCGGGACAATTCTACGAGCAGTACTTC. This sequence encodes CSVEGAAGQFYEQYF. V usage is TRBV29-1 and J usage is TRBJ2-7; tentatively, D is TRBD1 or TRBD2 (6 bases each). The CDR3 has 15 amino acids. V was clipped by 3 bases and J by 3 bases, with 18 bases between them. CDR1 and CDR2 (germline): SQVTM, ANQGSEA.

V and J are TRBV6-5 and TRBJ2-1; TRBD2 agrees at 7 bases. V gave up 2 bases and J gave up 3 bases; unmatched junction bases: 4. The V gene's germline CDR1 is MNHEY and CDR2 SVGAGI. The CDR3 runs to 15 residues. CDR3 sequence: CASSYDKRDYNEQFF. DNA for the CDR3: TGTGCCAGCAGTTACGATAAGCGGGACTACAATGAGCAGTTCTTC.

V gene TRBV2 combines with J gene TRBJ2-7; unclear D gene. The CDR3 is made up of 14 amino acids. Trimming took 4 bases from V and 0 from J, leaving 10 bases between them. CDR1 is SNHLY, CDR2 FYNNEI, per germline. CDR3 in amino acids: CASSVVQASYEQYF. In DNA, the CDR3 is TGTGCCAGCAGTGTGGTGCAGGCCTCCTACGAGCAGTACTTC.

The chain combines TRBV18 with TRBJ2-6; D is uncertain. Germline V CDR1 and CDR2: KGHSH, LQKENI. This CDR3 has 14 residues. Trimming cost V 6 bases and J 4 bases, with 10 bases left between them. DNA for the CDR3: TGTGCCAGCTCTCCTGATCTGGGGGCCAACGTCCTGACTTTC. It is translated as CASSPDLGANVLTF.

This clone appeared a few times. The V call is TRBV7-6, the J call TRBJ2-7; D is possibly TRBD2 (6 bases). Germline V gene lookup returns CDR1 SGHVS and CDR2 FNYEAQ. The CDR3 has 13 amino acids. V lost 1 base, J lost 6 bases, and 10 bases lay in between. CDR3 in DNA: TGTGCCAGCAGCTTAGGGGGGGTGGGCGAGCAGTACTTC. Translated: CASSLGGVGEQYF.

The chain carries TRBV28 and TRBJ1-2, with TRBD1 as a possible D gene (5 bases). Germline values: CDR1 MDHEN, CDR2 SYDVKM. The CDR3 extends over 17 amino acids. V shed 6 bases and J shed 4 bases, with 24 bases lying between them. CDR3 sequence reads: CASSQKGQGLGSYGYTF. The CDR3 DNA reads TGTGCCAGCAGCCAAAAGGGGCAGGGATTGGGTAGCTATGGCTACACCTTC.

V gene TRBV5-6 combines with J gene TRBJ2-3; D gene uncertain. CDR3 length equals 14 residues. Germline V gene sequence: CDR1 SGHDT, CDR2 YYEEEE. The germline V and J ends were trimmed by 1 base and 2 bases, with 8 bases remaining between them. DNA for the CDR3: TGTGCCAGCAGCTTGTTTCCGGTCACAGATACGCAGTATTTT. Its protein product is CASSLFPVTDTQYF. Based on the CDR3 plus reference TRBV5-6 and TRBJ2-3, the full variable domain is DAGVTQSPTHLIKTRGQQVTLRCSPKSGHDTVSWYQQALGQGPQFIFQYYEEEERQRGNFPDRFSGHQFPNYSSELNVNALLLGDSALYLCASSLFPVTDTQYFGPGTRLTVL.

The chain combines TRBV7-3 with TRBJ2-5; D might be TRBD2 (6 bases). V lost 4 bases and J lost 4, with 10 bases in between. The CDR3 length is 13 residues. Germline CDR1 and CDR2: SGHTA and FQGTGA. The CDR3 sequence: CASSSMEGETQYF. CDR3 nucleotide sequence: TGTGCCAGCAGCTCTATGGAGGGAGAGACCCAGTACTTC.

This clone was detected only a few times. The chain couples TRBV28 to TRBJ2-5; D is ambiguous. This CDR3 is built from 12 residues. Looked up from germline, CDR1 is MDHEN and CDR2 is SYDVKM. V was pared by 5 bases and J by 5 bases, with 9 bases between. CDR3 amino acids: CASSVLRETQYF. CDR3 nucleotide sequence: TGTGCCAGCAGTGTGTTGCGGGAGACCCAGTACTTC.

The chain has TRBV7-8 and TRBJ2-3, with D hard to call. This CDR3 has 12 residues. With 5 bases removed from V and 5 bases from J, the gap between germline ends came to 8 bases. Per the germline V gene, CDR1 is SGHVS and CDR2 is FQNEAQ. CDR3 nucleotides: TGTGCCAGCAGCCTCGATAAAGATACGCAGTATTTT. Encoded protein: CASSLDKDTQYF.

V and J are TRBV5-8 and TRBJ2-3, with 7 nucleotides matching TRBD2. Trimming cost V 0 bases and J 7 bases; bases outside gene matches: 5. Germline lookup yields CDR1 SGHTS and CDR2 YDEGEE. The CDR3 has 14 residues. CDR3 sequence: CASSLATSWNTQYF. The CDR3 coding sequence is TGTGCCAGCAGCTTGGCGACTAGCTGGAATACGCAGTATTTT.

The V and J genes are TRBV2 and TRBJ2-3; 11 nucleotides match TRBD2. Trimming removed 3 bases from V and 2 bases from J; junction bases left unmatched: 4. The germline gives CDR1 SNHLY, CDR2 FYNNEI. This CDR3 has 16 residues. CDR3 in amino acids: CASSELAGGLTDTQYF. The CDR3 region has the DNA TGTGCCAGCAGTGAGCTAGCGGGAGGCCTCACAGATACGCAGTATTTT.

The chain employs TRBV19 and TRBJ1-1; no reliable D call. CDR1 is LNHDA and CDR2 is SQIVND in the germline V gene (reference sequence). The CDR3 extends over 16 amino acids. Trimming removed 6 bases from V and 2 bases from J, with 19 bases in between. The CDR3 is CASRNIRAPINTEAFF. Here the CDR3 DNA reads TGTGCCAGTAGAAACATCCGGGCCCCGATCAACACTGAAGCTTTCTTT.

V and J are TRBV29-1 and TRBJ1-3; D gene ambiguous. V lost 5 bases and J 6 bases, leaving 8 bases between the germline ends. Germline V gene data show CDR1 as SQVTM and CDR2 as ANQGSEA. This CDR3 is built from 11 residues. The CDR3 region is CSVLKANTIYF. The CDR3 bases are TGCAGCGTTCTGAAGGCAAACACCATATATTTT.